These 17 T cell receptor beta chains were sequenced from one sample in a study of blood T cell repertoires in COVID-19. Generated by immunoSEQ multiplex PCR, the TCRdb table keeps only in-frame clones and is missing some. The table lists about 250,000 clones, just over 85% of them singletons. The sample consisted of PBMCs or T cells enriched from blood (not recorded which). These receptors came from a man aged 35 to 55 who had recovered from COVID-19.

This clone was counted a single time. The chain recombines TRBV15 with TRBJ2-1; D is perhaps TRBD1 (6 bases). This CDR3 spans 18 amino acids. The V gene lost 6 bases and the J gene lost 0 bases, with 21 bases spanning the gap. CDR1 and CDR2 (germline): LNHNV, YYDKDF (reference sequence). CDR3 amino acids: CATRGRFVLGGSYNEQFF. In nucleotides, the CDR3 is TGTGCCACCAGGGGCCGGTTTGTCCTAGGGGGCTCCTACAATGAGCAGTTCTTC.

The J gene is TRBJ2-5, the V gene TRBV28, with 13 bases aligning to TRBD2. Losses at the gene ends were 6 bases for V and 5 bases for J; bases not matched to a gene: 15. The CDR3 covers 18 residues. In germline, CDR1 is MDHEN, CDR2 SYDVKM. The CDR3 loop reads CASSPAPGLAGLGETQYF. CDR3 in DNA: TGTGCCAGCAGCCCCGCCCCGGGACTAGCGGGACTGGGGGAGACCCAGTACTTC. The full variable domain, rest sourced from reference TRBV28 and TRBJ2-5, is DVKVTQSSRYLVKRTGEKVFLECVQDMDHENMFWYRQDPGLGLRLIYFSYDVKMKEKGDIPEGYSVSREKKERFSLILESASTNQTSMYLCASSPAPGLAGLGETQYFGPGTRLLVL.

The rearrangement links TRBV2 to TRBJ1-3; 8 bases are a match to TRBD1. V was pared by 7 bases and J by 2 bases, with 1 base of the junction left unmatched. Per germline, CDR1 SNHLY and CDR2 FYNNEI. The CDR3 is 13 amino acids. The CDR3 DNA reads as TGTGCCAGCATCAGGGGGCCTGGAAACACCATATATTTT. This encodes CASIRGPGNTIYF.

This clone was seen only once. This chain links TRBV7-2 with TRBJ2-1; 7 nucleotides agree with TRBD2. The germline gives CDR1 SGHTA, CDR2 FQGNSA. The CDR3 sequence is 15 residues long. The trim removed 1 base at V and 4 bases at J, leaving 4 bases unmatched. The DNA of the CDR3 is TGTGCCAGCAGCTTAGATTCGGGGGGTTACAATGAGCAGTTCTTC. It encodes CASSLDSGGYNEQFF.

CDR3 coding DNA: TGTGCCAGCAGTTCATGGACAGGGAACACTGAAGCTTTCTTT. Translated, it gives CASSSWTGNTEAFF. V gene TRBV27 combines with J gene TRBJ1-1, with 7 bases identical to TRBD1. Germline V gene sequence: CDR1 MNHEY, CDR2 SMNVEV (reference sequence). This CDR3 spans 14 amino acids. V trimming: 4 bases; J trimming: 1 base; junction bases outside the gene matches: 3.

The chain is built from TRBV28 and TRBJ2-7, with a weak D call TRBD2 (5 bases). V was pared by 4 bases and J by 5 bases, with 9 bases between. CDR3 length: 12 amino acids. Germline V gene sequence: CDR1 MDHEN, CDR2 SYDVKM. The CDR3 sequence: CASSYPGDEQYF. In nucleotides, the CDR3 is TGTGCCAGCAGTTACCCCGGGGACGAGCAGTACTTC.

The gene calls are TRBV5-5 and TRBJ1-3; D gene uncertain. V was shortened by 1 base and J by 0 bases, with 11 bases between the two germline ends. CDR1 and CDR2 from the germline V gene are SGHKS and YYEKEE (reference sequence). The CDR3 contains 16 residues. The DNA of the CDR3 is TGTGCCAGCAGCTTGCTGAGGATAAGCTCTGGAAACACCATATATTTT. Protein product: CASSLLRISSGNTIYF.

This clone was seen just once. The chain couples TRBV4-1 to TRBJ1-5; perhaps TRBD1 as D (5 bases). The CDR3 is made up of 14 amino acids. V lost 1 base, J lost 9 bases, and 13 bases lay in between. Germline V lookup: CDR1 MGHRA, CDR2 YSYEKL. CDR3 residues: CASSQAQDLWPQHF. In DNA, the CDR3 is TGCGCCAGCAGCCAAGCACAGGACCTGTGGCCCCAGCATTTT.

J is TRBJ1-5 and V is TRBV7-9; TRBD1 is a possible D gene (5 bases). This CDR3 has 15 amino acids. V was clipped by 5 bases and J by 5 bases, with 16 bases between them. Germline V lookup: CDR1 SEHNR, CDR2 FQNEAQ (reference sequence). The CDR3 DNA follows: TGTGCCAGCAGCCCCATTCAGGGTACCGATCAGCCCCAGCATTTT. Translation: CASSPIQGTDQPQHF. Full variable domain (missing parts from reference TRBV7-9 and TRBJ1-5): DTGVSQNPRHKITKRGQNVTFRCDPISEHNRLYWYRQTLGQGPEFLTYFQNEAQLEKSRLLSDRFSAERPKGSFSTLEIQRTEQGDSAMYLCASSPIQGTDQPQHFGDGTRLSIL.

V is TRBV5-1 and J is TRBJ2-5; 8 nucleotides line up with TRBD1. After removal of 0 bases from V and 5 bases from J, the junction contained 6 bases not matched to a gene. The germline gives CDR1 SGHRS, CDR2 YFSETQ. The CDR3 covers 15 residues. CDR3 amino acids: CASSLGSGGRETQYF. The CDR3 bases are TGCGCCAGCAGCTTGGGGTCAGGGGGCAGGGAGACCCAGTACTTC.

The chain links TRBV2 to TRBJ2-1, with D possibly being TRBD1 or TRBD2 (11 bases each). V dropped 6 bases and J dropped 6 bases, with 30 bases sitting between them. The germline V gene encodes CDR1 SNHLY and CDR2 FYNNEI. The CDR3 is 19 amino acids. The CDR3 sequence is CASRDRGLGLTSGSNEQFF. The CDR3 DNA is TGTGCCAGCAGGGACAGGGGGCTGGGGCTAACTAGCGGGAGCAATGAGCAGTTCTTC.

The chain carries TRBV27 and TRBJ2-5; 7 nucleotides line up with TRBD1. Germline trimming cut 2 bases from V and 4 bases from J; bases unmatched to any gene: 4. The V gene's germline CDR1 is MNHEY and CDR2 SMNVEV (reference sequence). The CDR3 has 14 residues. CDR3: CASSLRAGGETQYF. CDR3 DNA sequence: TGTGCCAGCAGTTTACGGGCAGGGGGAGAGACCCAGTACTTC.

J is TRBJ2-4 and V is TRBV4-1; D is ambiguous. The ends were cut back, 3 bases at V and 6 bases at J, with 15 bases in the middle. Germline V gives CDR1 MGHRA, CDR2 YSYEKL. The CDR3 runs 15 residues. CDR3 protein: CASSHLQSSPNIQYF. DNA of the CDR3: TGCGCCAGCAGCCATTTACAGAGTTCTCCAAACATTCAGTACTTC.

The chain combines TRBV9 with TRBJ2-1, with D perhaps matching TRBD1 (5 bases). CDR1 is SGDLS, CDR2 YYNGEE, per germline. Trimming shortened V by 4 bases and J by 2 bases, and 13 bases separated the two germline ends. The CDR3 is made up of 15 amino acids. DNA for the CDR3: TGTGCCAGCAGCACTCTGACAGACCCCTACAATGAGCAGTTCTTC. Translating gives CASSTLTDPYNEQFF.

V and J are TRBV6-2 or TRBV6-3 and TRBJ2-1, with 14 positions matching TRBD2. V trimming: 4 bases; J trimming: 10 bases; junction bases outside the gene matches: 9. Germline V gene lookup returns CDR1 MNHEY and CDR2 SVGEGT. The CDR3 has 16 residues. The CDR3 spells CASSSTSGGAAREQFF. DNA for the CDR3: TGTGCCAGCAGTTCGACTAGCGGGGGGGCCGCCAGGGAGCAGTTCTTC.

This clone was seen a few times. The chain uses TRBV20-1 and TRBJ1-2; D call uncertain. V was clipped by 3 bases and J by 3 bases, with 14 bases between them. The CDR3 runs 14 residues. Germline loops: CDR1 DFQATT, CDR2 SNEGSKA (reference sequence). In nucleotides, the CDR3 is TGCAGTGCTAGTCCGGGGATCGGAGACTATGGCTACACCTTC. The encoded protein is CSASPGIGDYGYTF.

The chain carries TRBV5-5 and TRBJ2-7; perhaps TRBD1 as D (6 bases). The CDR3 runs 14 residues. Trimming pared 0 bases from V and 5 bases from J, leaving 12 bases between. Germline-derived CDR1 and CDR2 are SGHKS and YYEKEE (reference sequence). CDR3 residues: CASSLAYRVHEQYF. CDR3 nucleotide sequence: TGTGCCAGCAGCTTGGCTTACAGGGTCCACGAGCAGTACTTC.